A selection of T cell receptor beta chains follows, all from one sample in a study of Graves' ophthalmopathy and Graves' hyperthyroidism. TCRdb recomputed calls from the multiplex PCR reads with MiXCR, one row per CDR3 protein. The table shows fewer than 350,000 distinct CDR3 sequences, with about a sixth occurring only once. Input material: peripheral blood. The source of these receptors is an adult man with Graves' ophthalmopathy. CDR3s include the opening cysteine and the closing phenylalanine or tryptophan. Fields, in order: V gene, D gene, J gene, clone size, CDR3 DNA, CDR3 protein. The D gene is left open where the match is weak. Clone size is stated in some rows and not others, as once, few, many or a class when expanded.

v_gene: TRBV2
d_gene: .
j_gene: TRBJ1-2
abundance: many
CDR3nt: TGTGCCAGCAAGAACAGGGTGTCAACTAACTATGGCTACACCTTC
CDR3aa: CASKNRVSTNYGYTF

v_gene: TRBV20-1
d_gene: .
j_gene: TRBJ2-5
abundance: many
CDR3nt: TGCAGTGGTCATGGGGGCGAGACCCAGTACTTC
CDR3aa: CSGHGGETQYF

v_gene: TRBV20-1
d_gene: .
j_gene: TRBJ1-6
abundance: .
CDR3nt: TGCAGTGCTAGTGGGGCAGTCAATTCACCCCTCCACTTT
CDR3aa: CSASGAVNSPLHF

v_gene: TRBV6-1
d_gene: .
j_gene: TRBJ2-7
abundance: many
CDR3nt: TGTGCCAGCAGTGACCGAGGCCCCTACGAGCAGTACTTC
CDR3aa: CASSDRGPYEQYF

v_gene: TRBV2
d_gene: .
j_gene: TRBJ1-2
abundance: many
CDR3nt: TGTGCCAGCAGTGAAGGGGGGCCCTATGGCTACACCTTC
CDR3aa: CASSEGGPYGYTF

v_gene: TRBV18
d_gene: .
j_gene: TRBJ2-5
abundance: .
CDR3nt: TGTGCCAGCTCACCACCGCGCGGGGGCTCCCCCCAGTACTTC
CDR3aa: CASSPPRGGSPQYF

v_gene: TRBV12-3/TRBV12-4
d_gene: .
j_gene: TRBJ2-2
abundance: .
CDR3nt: TGTGCCAGCAGTTCCGGGGCTAGTCGACTTCTTTCAGGTCCCGGGGAGCTGTTTTTT
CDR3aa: CASSSGASRLLSGPGELFF

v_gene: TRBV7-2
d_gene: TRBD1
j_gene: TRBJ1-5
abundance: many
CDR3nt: TGTGCCAGCAGCGCAGACAGGGGGCGGCCTTCTCAGCCCCAGCATTTT
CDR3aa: CASSADRGRPSQPQHF

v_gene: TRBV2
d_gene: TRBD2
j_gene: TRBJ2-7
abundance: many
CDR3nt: TGTGCCAGCAACCCCCCGGGACTAGCGGGAGGCGAGCAGTACTTC
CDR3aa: CASNPPGLAGGEQYF

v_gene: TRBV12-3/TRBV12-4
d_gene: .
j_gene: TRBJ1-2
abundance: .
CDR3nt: TGTGCCAGCAGTTTTCCCAGTCAAAACTATGGCTACATCTTC
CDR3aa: CASSFPSQNYGYIF

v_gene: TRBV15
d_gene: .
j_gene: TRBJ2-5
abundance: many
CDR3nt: TGTGCCACCAGCAGAGATTACCCCGGGGAGACCCAGTACTTC
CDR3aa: CATSRDYPGETQYF

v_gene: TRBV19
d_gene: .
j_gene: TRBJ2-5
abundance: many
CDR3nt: TGTGCCAGTAGTATCGGACAGGGAGGGGAGACCCAGTACTTC
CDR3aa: CASSIGQGGETQYF

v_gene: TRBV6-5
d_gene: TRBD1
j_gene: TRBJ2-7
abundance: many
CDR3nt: TGTGCCAGCCAAAGGGACAGATACGAGCAGTACTTC
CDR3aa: CASQRDRYEQYF

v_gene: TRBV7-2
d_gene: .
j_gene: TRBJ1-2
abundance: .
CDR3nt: TGTGCCAGCAGCTCCCGGGGGGCTCCTCCTGGCTACACCTTC
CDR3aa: CASSSRGAPPGYTF

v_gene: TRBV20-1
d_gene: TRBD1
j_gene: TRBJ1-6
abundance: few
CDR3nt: TGCAGTGCTAGAGCACCACAGGGGGAAAATTCACCCCTCCACTTT
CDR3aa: CSARAPQGENSPLHF

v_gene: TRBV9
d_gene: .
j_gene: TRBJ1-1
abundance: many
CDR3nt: TGTGCCAGCAGCGTAGCGCCAGGAAAGGACGCTGAAGCTTTCTTT
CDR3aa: CASSVAPGKDAEAFF

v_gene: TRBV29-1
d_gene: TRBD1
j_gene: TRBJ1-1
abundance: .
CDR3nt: TGCAGCGCCCGGACAGGGGAGGCTGAAGCTTTCTTT
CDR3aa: CSARTGEAEAFF

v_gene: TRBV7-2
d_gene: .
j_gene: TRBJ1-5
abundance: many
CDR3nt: TGTGCCAGCAGCAGCAGGGTAGTAAGTCAGCCCCAGCATTTT
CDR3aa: CASSSRVVSQPQHF

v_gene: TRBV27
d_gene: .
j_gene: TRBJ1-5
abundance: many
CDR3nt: TGTGCCAGCAGTCCCAGCCTCGGAACATCCCATAGCAATCAGCCCCAGCATTTT
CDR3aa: CASSPSLGTSHSNQPQHF

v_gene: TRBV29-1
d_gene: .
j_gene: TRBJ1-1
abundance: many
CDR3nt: TGCAGCGTGGTGAAAACACTGAACACTGAAGCTTTCTTT
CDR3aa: CSVVKTLNTEAFF

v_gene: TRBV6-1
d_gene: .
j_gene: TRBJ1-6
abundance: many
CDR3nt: TGTGCCAGCGGGAGGGTGGAGAATTCACCCCTCCACTTT
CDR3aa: CASGRVENSPLHF

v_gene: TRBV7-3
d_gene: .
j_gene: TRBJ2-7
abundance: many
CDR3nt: TGTGCCAGCAGCCTGGGATACCAAGCTGACGAGCAGTACTTC
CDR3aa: CASSLGYQADEQYF

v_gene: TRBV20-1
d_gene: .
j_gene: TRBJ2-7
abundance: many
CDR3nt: TGCAGTGCTAGAGACAGGGTCTCCTACGAGCAGTACTTC
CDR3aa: CSARDRVSYEQYF